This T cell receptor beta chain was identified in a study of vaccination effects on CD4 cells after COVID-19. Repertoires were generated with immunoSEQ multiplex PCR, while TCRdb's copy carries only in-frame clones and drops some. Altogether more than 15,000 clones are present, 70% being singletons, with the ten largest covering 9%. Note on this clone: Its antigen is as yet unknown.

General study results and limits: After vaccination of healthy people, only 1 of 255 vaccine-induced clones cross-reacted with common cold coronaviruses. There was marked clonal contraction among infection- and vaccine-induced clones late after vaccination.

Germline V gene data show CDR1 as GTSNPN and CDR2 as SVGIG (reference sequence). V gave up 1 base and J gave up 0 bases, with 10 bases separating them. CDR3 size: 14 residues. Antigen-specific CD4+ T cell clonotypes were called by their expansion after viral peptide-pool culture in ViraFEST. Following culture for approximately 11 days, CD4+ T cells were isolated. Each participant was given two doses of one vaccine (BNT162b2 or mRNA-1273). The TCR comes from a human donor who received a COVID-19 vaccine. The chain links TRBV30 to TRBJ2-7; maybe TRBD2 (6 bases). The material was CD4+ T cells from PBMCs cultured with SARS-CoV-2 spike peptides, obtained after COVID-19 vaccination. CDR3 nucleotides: TGTGCCTGGAGTGGTGGGGGGAGCTCCTACGAGCAGTACTTC. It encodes CAWSGGGSSYEQYF.